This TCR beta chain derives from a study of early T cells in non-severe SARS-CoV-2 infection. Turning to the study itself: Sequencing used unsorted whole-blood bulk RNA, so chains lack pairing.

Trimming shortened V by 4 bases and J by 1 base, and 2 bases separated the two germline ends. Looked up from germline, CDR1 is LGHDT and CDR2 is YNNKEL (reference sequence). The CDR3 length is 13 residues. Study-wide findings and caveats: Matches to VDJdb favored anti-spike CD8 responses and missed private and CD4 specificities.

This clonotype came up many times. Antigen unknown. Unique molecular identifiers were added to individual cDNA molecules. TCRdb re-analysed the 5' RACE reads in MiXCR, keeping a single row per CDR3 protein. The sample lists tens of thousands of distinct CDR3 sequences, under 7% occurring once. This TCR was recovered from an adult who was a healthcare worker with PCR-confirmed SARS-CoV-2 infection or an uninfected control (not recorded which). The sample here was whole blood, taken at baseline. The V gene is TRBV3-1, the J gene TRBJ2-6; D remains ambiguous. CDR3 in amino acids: CASSRSGANVLTF. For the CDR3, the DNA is TGTGCCAGCAGCCGTTCTGGGGCCAACGTCCTGACTTTC.